This T cell receptor (beta chain) was retrieved from a study of blood T cell repertoires in COVID-19. Whole-study context: Spain, Italy and the United States supplied samples that represented acute and convalescent COVID-19. The analysed material was cDNA or gDNA that came from T cells, B-cell-depleted T cells, or PBMCs.

With regard to this clone: Other nucleotide sequences in the sample specify the same CDR3.

Germline CDR1 and CDR2: MDHEN and SYDVKM. V was clipped by 1 base and J by 7 bases, with 5 bases between them. The CDR3 runs to 12 residues. Per the study methods: Counts of nucleated cells, estimated from reference gene primer amplification, were obtained. Produced via immunoSEQ multiplex PCR; TCRdb's table is partial and in-frame only. The D gene and trimming were derived from the DNA, and the V and J assignments and clone size from that table. The sample yields hundreds of thousands of clones, 70% to 90% seen once. This chain links TRBV28 with TRBJ1-5; D unresolved. The receptor was isolated from a man aged 18-30 years with active or convalescent COVID-19. Sequencing input: peripheral blood. CDR3 DNA: TGTGCCAGCAGTTTATATCGGCAGCCCCAGCATTTT. This codes for CASSLYRQPQHF.